The sequence of this T cell receptor (beta chain) was determined in a study of blood T cell repertoires in COVID-19. On the study more broadly: Sites across the United States, Italy and Spain contributed samples from acute and convalescent COVID-19.

Under the authors' procedure: From reference gene primer amplification, estimates of nucleated cell counts were derived. TCRdb keeps only in-frame clones here, not all; method: immunoSEQ multiplex PCR. That table furnishes V, J and clone size, whereas the DNA furnished D and trimming. There are approximately 170,000 clones in the sample; roughly 80% occur only once, and roughly 1.9% lies in the top ten. Germline V gene data show CDR1 as SGHDT and CDR2 as YYEEEE. The CDR3 spans 15 residues. The V gene lost 2 bases and the J gene lost 0 bases, with 8 bases spanning the gap. The chain carries TRBV5-6 and TRBJ2-2, with D possibly being TRBD2 (5 bases). This clonotype originated in a woman older than 75 with acute or convalescent COVID-19. The sequenced material came from peripheral blood. The CDR3 region has the DNA TGTGCCAGCAGCTTCCCGGGGACGAACACCGGGGAGCTGTTTTTT. This gives the protein CASSFPGTNTGELFF.